This T cell receptor (beta chain) was identified in a study of response to subunit inactivated influenza vaccine. General study points: The authors offered the suggestion that each seasonal influenza vaccination recruits few new T cells.

This clonotype has a handful of counts. The antigen is unknown. TCRdb reprocessed the RT-PCR reads with MiXCR, giving one entry per CDR3 protein. The data hold about 650,000 distinct CDR3 sequences, with 14% observed a single time. The germline gives CDR1 MNHNY, CDR2 SVGAGI (reference sequence). The CDR3 totals 12 residues. V was cut by 6 bases and J by 7 bases, with 12 bases left in between. The sequence came from a man aged 50 to 60 who received an inactivated influenza vaccine. The J gene is TRBJ1-2, the V gene TRBV6-6; D is perhaps TRBD1 (5 bases). The sequencing here drew on PBMCs from blood, taken 14 days before vaccination. CDR3 sequence: CASRLEGFGYTF. CDR3 coding DNA: TGTGCCAGCAGACTAGAGGGGTTTGGCTACACCTTC.